The clone carrying this TCR beta chain was seen only a few times. These data come from a study of blood T cell repertoires in COVID-19. About the research overall: Donors in the United States, Italy and Spain gave samples during acute or convalescent COVID-19.

TCRdb keeps only in-frame clones here, not all; method: immunoSEQ multiplex PCR. The profile shows about 130,000 clones, about 88% of them singletons. The CDR3 contains 14 residues. CDR1 MNHNS and CDR2 SASEGT come from the germline V gene. Trimming took 2 bases from V and 1 from J, leaving 8 bases between them. Sequencing used PBMCs or T cells enriched from blood (not recorded which). V and J are TRBV6-1 and TRBJ1-1; D is uncertain. The sequence was obtained from a woman aged 50 to 65 who had recovered from COVID-19. CDR3 amino acids: CASSENSQNTEAFF. CDR3 coding DNA: TGTGCCAGCAGTGAAAACAGTCAGAACACTGAAGCTTTCTTT.